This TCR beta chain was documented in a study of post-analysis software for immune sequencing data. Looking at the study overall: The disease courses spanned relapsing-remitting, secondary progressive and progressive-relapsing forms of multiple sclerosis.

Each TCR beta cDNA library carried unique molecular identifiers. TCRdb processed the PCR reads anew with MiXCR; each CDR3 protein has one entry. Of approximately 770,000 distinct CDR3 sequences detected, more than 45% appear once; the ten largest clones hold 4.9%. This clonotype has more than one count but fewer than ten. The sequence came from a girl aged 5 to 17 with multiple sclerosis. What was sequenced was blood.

The CDR3 DNA reads TGTGCCAGCAGTAGCGGGAGAGGCAATGAGCAGTTCTTC. It codes for CASSSGRGNEQFF. This chain joins TRBV12-3 or TRBV12-4 and TRBJ2-1; 8 nucleotides agree with TRBD2. V gave up 5 bases and J gave up 6 bases; unmatched junction bases: 3. The CDR3 has 13 amino acids.